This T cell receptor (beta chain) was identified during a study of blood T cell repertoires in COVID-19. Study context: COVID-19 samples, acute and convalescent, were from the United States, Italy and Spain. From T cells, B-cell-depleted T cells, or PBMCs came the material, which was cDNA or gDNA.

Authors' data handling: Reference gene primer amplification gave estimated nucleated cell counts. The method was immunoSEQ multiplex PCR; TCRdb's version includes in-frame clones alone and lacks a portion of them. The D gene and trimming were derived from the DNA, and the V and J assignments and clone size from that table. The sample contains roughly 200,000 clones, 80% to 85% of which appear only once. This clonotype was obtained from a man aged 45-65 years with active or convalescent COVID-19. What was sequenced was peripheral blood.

The CDR3 DNA follows: TGTGCCAGCAGTGATTTTTTCAGGACAGGGTGGGACGGGGAGCTGTTTTTT. Translating gives CASSDFFRTGWDGELFF. The chain combines TRBV6-1 with TRBJ2-2; TRBD1 agrees at 8 bases. V trimming: 3 bases; J trimming: 7 bases; junction bases outside the gene matches: 13. Germline V gene data show CDR1 as MNHNS and CDR2 as SASEGT. The CDR3 has 17 amino acids.